These T cell receptor beta chains were read from a single sample in a study of cytomegalovirus exposure and HLA in healthy donors. The table came from immunoSEQ multiplex PCR; TCRdb's copy has only in-frame clones and leaves some out. Among 90,000 to 110,000 clones listed, roughly three quarters were seen once. The source material was PBMCs. These receptors were obtained from a young man in good health and CMV-seronegative. CDR3s include the opening cysteine and the closing phenylalanine or tryptophan. A D gene is named only where the DNA matches it firmly. Part of the rows lack a size; the others show once, few, many or a class for expanded clones.

>TRBD2|TRBV5-4|TRBJ2-5|few
CASSRTSGRAETQYF
TGTGCCAGCAGCCGCACTAGCGGGAGGGCAGAGACCCAGTACTTC
>.|TRBV6-5|TRBJ1-4|few
CASSNGGSPNEKLFF
TGTGCCAGCAGCAACGGCGGCAGCCCTAATGAAAAACTGTTTTTT
>.|TRBV2|TRBJ1-5|.
CASCGTRNQPQHF
TGTGCCAGCTGTGGGACTCGCAATCAGCCCCAGCATTTT
>.|TRBV5-6|TRBJ1-2|few
CASSSYPSGGYGYTF
TGTGCCAGCAGCTCTTACCCCTCGGGCGGGTATGGCTACACCTTC
>.|TRBV4-3|TRBJ2-3|.
CASSQDLTADTQYF
TGCGCCAGCAGCCAAGATTTAACAGCAGATACGCAGTATTTT
>TRBD2|TRBV28|TRBJ2-7|few
CASSSAYLTSGTLNYEQYF
TGTGCCAGCAGTAGCGCCTATTTGACTAGCGGGACCCTTAATTACGAGCAGTACTTC
>TRBD2|TRBV28|TRBJ2-7|.
CASSLSSRRERSYEQYF
TGTGCCAGCAGTTTGTCCTCGCGGCGGGAGAGGTCCTACGAGCAGTACTTC
>TRBD1|TRBV6-1|TRBJ1-5|.
CASRTGVYSNQPQHF
TGTGCCAGCAGGACAGGGGTGTATAGCAATCAGCCCCAGCATTTT
>.|TRBV7-2|TRBJ2-3|.
CASTPYYSRAGLPTDTQYF
TGTGCCAGCACCCCTTATTATTCTAGGGCGGGGCTACCCACAGATACGCAGTATTTT
>.|TRBV29-1|TRBJ1-5|.
CSVGGDGHNQPQHF
TGCAGCGTTGGCGGGGACGGGCACAATCAGCCCCAGCATTTT
>.|TRBV18|TRBJ2-5|.
CASSPAVQETQYF
TGTGCCAGCTCACCAGCGGTCCAAGAGACCCAGTACTTC
>.|TRBV7-6|TRBJ2-5|.
CASSVSTETQYF
TGTGCCAGCAGCGTCAGTACAGAGACCCAGTACTTC
>.|TRBV15|TRBJ2-2|once
CATGTSVKEWTNTGELFF
TGTGCCACCGGGACTTCCGTGAAGGAATGGACGAACACCGGGGAGCTGTTTTTT
>.|TRBV4-3|TRBJ1-2|.
CASSQDTRITNYGYTF
TGCGCCAGCAGCCAAGATACGAGGATTACTAACTATGGCTACACCTTC
>.|TRBV6-1|TRBJ2-1|.
CASSTVTAAIKFF
TGTGCCAGCAGTACCGTAACGGCAGCGATTAAGTTCTTC
>TRBD2|TRBV6-5|TRBJ2-7|few
CASSTTSGSSYEQYF
TGTGCCAGCAGTACGACTAGCGGGAGCTCCTACGAGCAGTACTTC
>.|TRBV28|TRBJ1-2|.
CASSSGVKSLGYTF
TGTGCCAGCAGTTCCGGGGTAAAGAGCCTTGGCTATACCTTC
>.|TRBV2|TRBJ2-6|few
CASSERRDRLVTGANVLTF
TGTGCCAGCAGTGAAAGAAGGGACAGACTAGTTACTGGGGCCAACGTCCTGACTTTC
>TRBD2|TRBV28|TRBJ2-3|.
CASSLAGGSTDTQYF
TGTGCCAGCAGTTTAGCGGGAGGGTCCACAGATACGCAGTATTTT
>TRBD1|TRBV12-5|TRBJ2-1|.
CASGLSGGNEQFF
TGTGCTAGTGGTTTGTCAGGGGGCAATGAGCAGTTCTTC
>TRBD1|TRBV14|TRBJ1-2|.
CASSVPGQVGYNGYTF
TGTGCCAGCAGCGTTCCGGGACAGGTTGGTTACAATGGCTACACCTTC
>TRBD1|TRBV7-9|TRBJ2-7|.
CASSFQGARYEQYF
TGTGCCAGCAGCTTTCAGGGGGCGCGGTACGAGCAGTACTTC
>TRBD1|TRBV18|TRBJ1-2|.
CASSKTTGERANYGYTF
TGTGCCAGCTCAAAGACAACAGGGGAAAGAGCTAACTATGGCTACACCTTC
>TRBD1|TRBV30|TRBJ2-1|.
CARNSGTGGKNEQFF
TGTGCCAGAAACAGTGGGACAGGGGGGAAGAATGAGCAGTTCTTC
>TRBD1|TRBV18|TRBJ1-4|few
CASSLSRQGTNEKLFF
TGTGCCAGCTCACTATCCCGACAGGGCACTAATGAAAAACTGTTTTTT
>TRBD1|TRBV7-3|TRBJ1-2|.
CASSRDRLVKTF
TGTGCCAGCAGCCGGGACAGGTTGGTGAAAACCTTC
>TRBD1|TRBV18|TRBJ2-2|few
CASSLDRGQVGELFF
TGTGCCAGCTCCCTTGACAGGGGGCAAGTCGGGGAGCTGTTTTTT
>TRBD1|TRBV6-6|TRBJ1-6|.
CASSFDRGNSPLHF
TGTGCCAGCAGTTTCGACAGGGGTAATTCACCCCTCCACTTT
>.|TRBV9|TRBJ2-5|.
CASSASPNGGTQYF
TGTGCCAGCAGCGCAAGTCCCAACGGAGGGACCCAGTACTTC
>TRBD1|TRBV5-1|TRBJ1-1|.
CASSLAPGQGTHTEAFF
TGCGCCAGCAGCTTGGCCCCGGGACAGGGGACACACACTGAAGCTTTCTTT
>TRBD2|TRBV7-2|TRBJ2-5|once
CAGRRPGLAEETQYF
TGTGCCGGCAGAAGACCGGGACTAGCGGAAGAGACCCAGTACTTC
>TRBD2|TRBV5-6|TRBJ2-1|.
CASSLGLAGDLNEQFF
TGTGCCAGCAGCCTTGGACTAGCGGGCGACCTGAATGAGCAGTTCTTC
>TRBD2|TRBV9|TRBJ2-1|.
CASSVGTSGRANEQFF
TGTGCCAGCAGCGTAGGTACTAGCGGGAGGGCTAATGAGCAGTTCTTC
>TRBD2|TRBV6-6|TRBJ2-7|.
CASSSLPSGRTHEQYF
TGTGCCAGCAGTTCCCTTCCTAGCGGGAGGACCCACGAGCAGTACTTC
>TRBD2|TRBV7-7|TRBJ2-5|.
CASSSGGEGKTQYF
TGTGCTAGCAGCTCCGGCGGGGAGGGGAAGACCCAGTACTTC
>.|TRBV2|TRBJ1-6|few
CASSERSYNSPLHF
TGTGCCAGCAGTGAGAGGTCCTATAATTCACCCCTCCACTTT
>.|TRBV9|TRBJ1-1|.
CASSVEPQVPSEAFF
TGTGCCAGCAGCGTAGAACCCCAGGTCCCCTCTGAAGCTTTCTTT
>.|TRBV30|TRBJ2-7|few
CAWRSSEIHEQYF
TGTGCCTGGAGAAGTTCAGAAATCCACGAGCAGTACTTC
>.|TRBV4-3|TRBJ2-7|.
CASSQGKGTYEQYF
TGCGCCAGCAGCCAAGGGAAGGGGACCTACGAGCAGTACTTC
>TRBD2|TRBV7-2|TRBJ2-3|.
CASSPGLAGADTQYF
TGTGCCAGCAGCCCGGGACTAGCGGGAGCGGATACGCAGTATTTT
>.|TRBV11-2|TRBJ2-1|.
CASSLTDNSYNEQFF
TGTGCCAGCAGCTTAACGGACAACTCCTACAATGAGCAGTTCTTC
>.|TRBV11-1|TRBJ2-7|few
CASSPGLDGTYEQYF
TGTGCCAGCAGCCCGGGTCTAGATGGTACCTACGAGCAGTACTTC
>.|TRBV30|TRBJ2-3|once
CAWEFQGTDTQYF
TGTGCCTGGGAATTCCAGGGGACAGATACGCAGTATTTT
>.|TRBV27|TRBJ2-1|.
CASSSQLARRGNGQFF
TGTGCCAGCAGTTCGCAACTAGCCCGAAGGGGAAATGGGCAGTTCTTC
>TRBD2|TRBV5-6|TRBJ2-7|.
CASQRTGSGSDEQYF
TGTGCCAGCCAGAGGACCGGCAGCGGGAGCGACGAGCAGTACTTC
>TRBD1|TRBV5-1|TRBJ2-3|.
CASSFRRQGITDTQYF
TGCGCCAGCAGCTTCCGCCGACAGGGGATCACAGATACGCAGTATTTT
>TRBD1|TRBV5-1|TRBJ1-1|.
CASSLETGTGNTEAFF
TGCGCCAGCAGCTTGGAGACCGGGACAGGGAACACTGAAGCTTTCTTT